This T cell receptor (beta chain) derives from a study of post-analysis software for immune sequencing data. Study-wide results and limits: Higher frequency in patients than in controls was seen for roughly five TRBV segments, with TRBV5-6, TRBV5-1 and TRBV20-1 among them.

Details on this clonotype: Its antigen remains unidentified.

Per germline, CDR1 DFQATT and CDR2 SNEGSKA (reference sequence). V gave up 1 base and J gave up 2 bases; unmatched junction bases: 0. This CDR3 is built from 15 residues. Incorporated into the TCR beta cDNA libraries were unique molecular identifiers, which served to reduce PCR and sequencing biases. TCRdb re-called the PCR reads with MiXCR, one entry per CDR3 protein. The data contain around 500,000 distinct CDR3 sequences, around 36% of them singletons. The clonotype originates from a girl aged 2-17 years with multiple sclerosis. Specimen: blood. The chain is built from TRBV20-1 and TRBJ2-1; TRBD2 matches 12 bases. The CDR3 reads CSARGTSGAYNEQFF. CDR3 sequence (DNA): TGCAGTGCTAGAGGGACTAGCGGGGCCTACAATGAGCAGTTCTTC.